This record concerns one T cell receptor (beta chain) sequence. Its antigen is currently unknown. The sample comes from a study of Ad26.COV2.S vaccination and SARS-CoV-2 variants. Study-wide findings and caveats: Quantification of TCR breadth and depth may have yielded underestimates of total T cell responses.

Libraries were prepared by immunoSEQ multiplex PCR; TCRdb keeps only in-frame clonotypes and omits some of them. This sample has roughly 350,000 clones; 86% occur once, and the top ten carry around 10%. The ends lost 3 bases at V and 2 bases at J; junction bases unmatched: 4. The CDR3 covers 15 residues. The germline gives CDR1 LGHDT, CDR2 YNNKEL (reference sequence). Treatment of the sample: 19 received Ad26.COV2.S at low or high dose, single or two shots; 5 received placebo; per-sample allocation not given. Sample collection was performed on day 63 after the first vaccine or placebo injection. An Ad26 vector carrying the Wuhan-strain SARS-CoV-2 spike served as the vaccine.

This sequence was found in a person between 18 and 60 years old who received the Ad26.COV2.S COVID-19 vaccine or a placebo. The specimen was peripheral blood, collected in a trial of Ad26.COV2.S vaccine versus placebo. The rearrangement links TRBV3-1 (or the pseudogene TRBV3-2) to TRBJ2-1, with 7 bases aligning to TRBD2. CDR3 protein: CASSQPSGPYNEQFF. The CDR3, as DNA: TGTGCCAGCAGCCAGCCTAGCGGCCCCTACAATGAGCAGTTCTTC.